This T cell receptor (beta chain) comes out of a study of low-dose radiotherapy and immunotherapy resistance in tumors (dated by TCRdb to between 2021 and 2024). The study in broad terms: Patients in Cohort 1 were given 0.5 Gy per fraction every 2 weeks, and the prescribed total PTV dose was 6.5 Gy. Cohort 2 received 1 Gy per fraction every two weeks, with a total of 13 Gy over 26 weeks. Patients were given nivolumab as a 240 mg flat dose every two weeks and ipilimumab at 1 mg/kg every six weeks, with both drugs delivered intravenously. Cyclophosphamide 200 mg/m2 was administered intravenously every two weeks, one day before each radiation and immunotherapy administration. Starting on cycle 1 day 1, patients took 300 mg of aspirin by mouth once daily for four cycles. No randomization into treatment groups was done for the people taking part in the trial. The translational analysis covered eight patients: three from the first dose cohort and the first five from the second dose cohort.

The intended sense of this specimen's time point label: after trial treatment. According to the study, the label for this sample's treatment or condition signals: LDRT plus nivolumab, ipilimumab, low-dose cyclophosphamide and aspirin (RACIN trial). Donors were enrolled in RACIN, a single-arm phase I dose-escalation trial combining nivolumab, ipilimumab, aspirin, low-dose cyclophosphamide and low-dose radiotherapy. Patients were eligible if they had advanced solid tumors that were TIL-negative. Sequencing instrument: Illumina HiSeq 2500. To make first-strand cDNA, Superscript III was used along with a set of TRAV- and TRBV-specific primers so that both the TCRalpha and TCRbeta chains were covered. TCRs were amplified with Phusion for around 18 PCR cycles using a constant-region primer together with the adapter attached to the V primers. Amplification of the isolated mRNA was done with the MessageAmp II aRNA Amplification Kit, which involved an approximately 16-hour in vitro transcription at 37 degrees C. mRNA for TCR sequencing was isolated with the Dynabeads mRNA DIRECT Purification Kit. Indexed Illumina adapters were added in a second Phusion PCR of 20 to 25 cycles, after which AMPure XP beads were used to purify the products. As for how the authors treated the data: Using custom Perl scripts, TCR sequences that encoded the same protein were pooled, out-of-frame sequences were dropped, and the abundance of each clonotype was calculated. The analysis excluded TCR sequences that were supported by just one read. Repertoire metrics included Shannon entropy, Gini index, clonality, richness, and frequency of TCRs shared between repertoires. TCRdb itself trimmed the public reads at Q25 with fastp, ran MiXCR and retained productive beta chains. Entries that share a CDR3 protein sequence are merged under the most common genes and DNA. TCRdb, not the authors, supplied the V and J calls. The sample includes some 100,000 distinct CDR3 sequences, with 20% to 25% observed a single time. The ten top clones hold around 13% of the sample.

As to this clonotype: Its cognate antigen has yet to be identified. No much larger clone is present one base from it, and per-base qualities are unavailable.

CDR1 and CDR2, looked up from the germline V gene (reference sequence), are LGHDT and YNNKEL. The V and J ends are trimmed by 4 bases and 1 base, leaving 11 bases between them. Reading from cysteine to phenylalanine, the CDR3 counts 14 amino acids. Only the CDR3 region is kept as DNA, spanning 42 bases read in frame from base 1. The origin of this receptor is a female donor with ovarian cancer. The chain links TRBV3-1 with TRBJ2-7, with the D gene call left open. The material sequenced was PBMCs, taken after low-dose radiotherapy plus immunotherapy. CDR3 region: CASSPPWASYEQYF. The nucleotides are TGTGCCAGCAGCCCCCCCTGGGCGTCCTACGAGCAGTACTTC.